This entry lists 17 T cell receptor beta chains sequenced from one sample in a study of molecular identifiers for immune sequencing clone quantification (dated by TCRdb to the late 2010s). Receptor libraries were prepared by PCR. The data were produced on an Illumina HiSeq 4000. Starting from the raw public reads, TCRdb applied fastp trimming at Q25, assembled clones with MiXCR and retained in-frame beta chains. Each entry is one CDR3 protein sequence, shown with its most common DNA and genes. The sample contains about 320,000 distinct CDR3 sequences, about 22% of them found a single time. The ten largest clones capture over 0.7% of the sample. Specimen: naive CD8+ T cells from blood, with Jurkat cell RNA spiked in. The cell subset or site label of this sample denotes: FACS-sorted CD8+CD4-CCR7+CD45RA+ naive T cells. The receptor source for this set is a human donor in good health. Some libraries in this study had Jurkat cell RNA spiked in.

In the case of this clonotype: This sequence may be a read error, since a much larger clone differs from it by one base. The chain couples TRBV9 to TRBJ2-7; D is tentatively TRBD1 or TRBD2 (6 bases each). Germline lookup yields CDR1 SGDLS and CDR2 YYNGEE. The CDR3 has 13 residues. The CDR3 sequence: CASSVGGANERYF. Written as DNA, the CDR3 is TGTGCCAGCAGCGTAGGGGGGGCGAACGAGCGGTACTTC.

This chain connects TRBV6-1 to TRBJ1-1; D is perhaps TRBD1 (5 bases). The CDR3 has 12 amino acids. CDR1 and CDR2 (germline): MNHNS, SASEGT. Between the trimmed V and J ends, which lost 11 bases and 3 bases, there was a span of 13 bases. The CDR3: CAGNGGYTEAFF. CDR3 bases: TGTGCCGGCAACGGGGGGTACACTGAAGCTTTCTTT.

This clonotype was picked up a small number of times. The chain is built from TRBV29-1 and TRBJ1-1; tentative D call: TRBD1 (6 bases). Germline assignment: CDR1 SQVTM and CDR2 ANQGSEA. The CDR3 has 12 residues. V lost 4 bases and J lost 3, with 9 bases in between. The CDR3 DNA reads TGCAGCGTTGGGGACACCTACACTGAAGCTTTCTTT. Encoded protein: CSVGDTYTEAFF.

The rearrangement uses TRBV6-2 or TRBV6-3 and TRBJ2-7; D is possibly TRBD2 (6 bases). The V end was cut by 8 bases, the J end by 2 bases, with 16 bases between. In germline, CDR1 is MNHEY, CDR2 SVGEGT. The CDR3 has 14 amino acids. DNA of the CDR3: TGTGCCAGCGACTTGGGAGGTCCCACCTACGAGCAGTACTTC. This translates into CASDLGGPTYEQYF.

Comment on this clonotype: A read error may be the cause here, since a much bigger clone is one base away. The J gene is TRBJ2-2, the V gene TRBV6-2 or TRBV6-3; no definite D call. Trimming took off 6 bases at V and 5 bases at J, with 19 bases between the two ends. Germline lookup yields CDR1 MNHEY and CDR2 SVGEGT. This CDR3 has 16 amino acids. CDR3 coding DNA: TGTGCCAGCAGCCGCACGGCCGGATGGTCGACCGGGGAGCTGTTTTTT. Its protein is CASSRTAGWSTGELFF.

A word on this clonotype: A much bigger clone sits one base away, suggesting this may be a read error. The chain uses TRBV20-1 and TRBJ2-7, with 14 bases lining up with TRBD2. The germline V gene has CDR1 DFQATT and CDR2 SNEGSKA (reference sequence). The CDR3 sequence is 14 residues long. The CDR3 DNA follows: TGCGGTGCTAGGACTAGCGGGGGGTGGTACGAGCAGTACTTC. Protein sequence: CGARTSGGWYEQYF.

V and J are TRBV12-3 or TRBV12-4 and TRBJ2-3, with 8 bases identical to TRBD2. The CDR3 sequence is 17 residues long. The junction had 11 bases not matched to a gene; V was cut back by 0 bases and J by 6 bases. The CDR3 here is CASSLAKLAGPSDTQYF. CDR3 DNA sequence: TGTGCCAGCAGTTTAGCAAAATTAGCGGGACCGTCGGATACGCAGTATTTT.

Remarks on this clonotype: A much bigger clone sits one base away, suggesting this may be a read error. V and J are TRBV24-1 and TRBJ1-5; a weak D match, TRBD1 (5 bases). The CDR3 totals 15 residues. The germline V gene encodes CDR1 KGHDR and CDR2 SFDVKD. V lost 3 bases and J lost 6, with 14 bases in between. The CDR3 is CATSDTGKGVQPQHF. The CDR3 DNA reads as TGTGCCACCAGTGATACCGGGAAAGGGGTTCAGCCCCAGCATTTT.

This sequence joins TRBV4-3 and TRBJ2-7; TRBD1 or TRBD2 may be the D gene (6 bases each). Trimming shortened V by 0 bases and J by 3 bases, and 9 bases separated the two germline ends. In germline, CDR1 is LGHNA, CDR2 YSLEER. This CDR3 has 14 amino acids. CDR3 sequence: CASSQEGGNYEQYF. Written as DNA, the CDR3 is TGCGCCAGCAGCCAAGAAGGGGGGAACTACGAGCAGTACTTC.

This clonotype was observed many times. J is TRBJ2-1 and V is TRBV13, with 10 bases fitting TRBD2. Germline CDR1 and CDR2: PRHDT and FYEKMQ (reference sequence). The ends lost 4 bases at V and 10 bases at J; junction bases unmatched: 16. CDR3 length: 17 residues. Written as DNA, the CDR3 is TGTGCCAGCAGCTCAACTTTAGCGGGGGGCCCCCTTGGGGAGCAGTTCTTC. Its translation: CASSSTLAGGPLGEQFF.

Ten or more counts support this clonotype. The chain combines TRBV5-6 with TRBJ2-3; D unresolved. The CDR3 sequence is 15 residues long. CDR1 is SGHDT, CDR2 YYEEEE, per germline. V shed 4 bases and J shed 6 bases, with 18 bases lying between them. CDR3 loop: CASSTGPLTLDTQYF. The CDR3, as DNA: TGTGCCAGCAGCACCGGACCGTTGACTCTGGATACGCAGTATTTT. Full variable domain (rest looked up from reference TRBV5-6 and TRBJ2-3): DAGVTQSPTHLIKTRGQQVTLRCSPKSGHDTVSWYQQALGQGPQFIFQYYEEEERQRGNFPDRFSGHQFPNYSSELNVNALLLGDSALYLCASSTGPLTLDTQYFGPGTRLTVL.

In DNA form, the CDR3 reads TGTGCCATCAGATCCCCAAGTGATAACTATGGCTACACCTTC. This codes for CAIRSPSDNYGYTF. V gene TRBV10-3 combines with J gene TRBJ1-2; the D is unclear. The CDR3 totals 14 residues. CDR1 is ENHRY and CDR2 is SYGVKD in the germline V gene. Between the trimmed V and J ends, which lost 6 bases and 1 base, there was a span of 12 bases.

The chain employs TRBV4-1 and TRBJ2-3; possible D gene TRBD2, 6 bases. Germline loops: CDR1 MGHRA, CDR2 YSYEKL. Trimming removed 1 base at V and 2 bases at J, with 13 bases between. The CDR3 runs 16 residues. The DNA of the CDR3 is TGCGCCAGCAGCCAAGTCTCTAGCGCCCCCACAGATACGCAGTATTTT. It encodes CASSQVSSAPTDTQYF.

This clonotype came up a few times. The CDR3 DNA follows: TGTGCCAGCAGTTTACTCCCCGTCAATGAGCAGTTCTTC. Translation: CASSLLPVNEQFF. The chain employs TRBV27 and TRBJ2-1; no clear D. V gave up 2 bases and J gave up 6 bases, with 8 bases separating them. The CDR3 spans 13 residues. Looked up from germline, CDR1 is MNHEY and CDR2 is SMNVEV (reference sequence).

In this sample, this clonotype turned up many times. The rearrangement uses TRBV29-1 and TRBJ2-7; D is perhaps TRBD1 (6 bases). The CDR3 is 13 amino acids. V shed 7 bases and J shed 2 bases, with 15 bases lying between them. In germline, CDR1 is SQVTM, CDR2 ANQGSEA. The CDR3 nucleotides are TGCAGCGCTACCGGGACACAAACCTACGAGCAGTACTTC. Encoded protein: CSATGTQTYEQYF.

In DNA form, the CDR3 reads TGTGCCTGGAGTGTTGGGGGCACTGAAGCTTTCTTT. Amino acid sequence: CAWSVGGTEAFF. The chain has TRBV30 and TRBJ1-1; D is possibly TRBD1 (5 bases). This CDR3 has 12 amino acids. Trimming removed 0 bases at V and 4 bases at J, with 6 bases between. Germline CDR1 reads GTSNPN; CDR2 reads SVGIG (reference sequence).

This clonotype came up many times. The rearrangement uses TRBV6-5 and TRBJ1-1, with D uncertain. Germline values: CDR1 MNHEY, CDR2 SVGAGI. V lost 2 bases and J 1 base, leaving 11 bases between the germline ends. This CDR3 is built from 15 residues. CDR3 nucleotide sequence: TGTGCCAGCAGTTACCTTATTCAGAAGAACACTGAAGCTTTCTTT. As protein: CASSYLIQKNTEAFF.